This paragraph covers one TCR beta chain sequence. Its matching antigen is unknown. Researchers ran the PCR with 60 Vbeta and 13 Jbeta primers. Clones were read by immunoSEQ multiplex PCR, and TCRdb kept only the in-frame ones, dropping some. The repertoire table contains 150,000 to 250,000 clones. This entry belongs to a study of cytomegalovirus exposure and HLA in healthy donors. Findings of the study overall: The CMV antigen specificity of three CMV-associated chains was confirmed through in vitro analysis. A list of about 180 TCR beta chains associated with cytomegalovirus was given. Some V segments, including TRBV6-2 and TRBV6-3, were excluded as indistinguishable.

CDR1 is MNHEY and CDR2 is SVGAGI in the germline V gene. Trimming removed 8 bases at V and 0 bases at J, with 14 bases between. The CDR3 totals 15 residues. V gene TRBV6-5 combines with J gene TRBJ1-5; a weak D match, TRBD1 (5 bases). The source of this sequence is a boy aged 5 to 17 in good health and CMV-seronegative. Sequencing was performed on PBMCs. The CDR3 DNA reads TGTGCCAGCCGATCTCACAGGTATAGCAATCAGCCCCAGCATTTT. It translates to CASRSHRYSNQPQHF.